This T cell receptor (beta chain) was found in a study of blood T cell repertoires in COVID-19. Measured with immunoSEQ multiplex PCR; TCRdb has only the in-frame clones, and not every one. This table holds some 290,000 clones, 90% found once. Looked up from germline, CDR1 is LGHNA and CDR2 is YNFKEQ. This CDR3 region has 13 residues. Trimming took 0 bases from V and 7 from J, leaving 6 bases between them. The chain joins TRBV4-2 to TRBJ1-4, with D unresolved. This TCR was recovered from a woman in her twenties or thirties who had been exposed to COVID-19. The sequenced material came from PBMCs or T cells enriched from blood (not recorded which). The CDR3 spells CASSQDNGEKLFF. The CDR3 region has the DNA TGTGCCAGCAGCCAAGATAACGGTGAAAAACTGTTTTTT.